What follows are 8 T cell receptor beta chains derived from one specimen sequenced in a study of post-analysis software for immune sequencing data. General observations from the study: Patients used about 5 TRBV segments, including TRBV5-6, TRBV5-1 and TRBV20-1, more often than controls.

These TCRs are of unknown antigen specificity. Unique molecular identifiers were carried by the TCR beta cDNA libraries. TCRdb fed the PCR reads into MiXCR, producing one record per CDR3 protein. This sample has approximately 660,000 distinct CDR3 sequences, with roughly three fifths found just once. Source material: blood. These receptors were taken from a girl aged 2 to 10 with multiple sclerosis.

The chain joins TRBV7-6 to TRBJ2-3, with 8 nucleotides matching TRBD1. The CDR3 extends over 17 amino acids. Germline CDR1 reads SGHVS; CDR2 reads FNYEAQ. Germline trimming cut 6 bases from V and 0 bases from J; bases unmatched to any gene: 11. The CDR3 DNA follows: TGTGCCAGCAGTAAAATCCGGACAGGGCTCAGCACAGATACGCAGTATTTT. As protein: CASSKIRTGLSTDTQYF.

This chain links TRBV20-1 with TRBJ2-7; D is possibly TRBD1 or TRBD2 (5 bases each). The CDR3 length is 14 residues. Trimming took 5 bases from V and 0 from J, leaving 14 bases between them. CDR1 and CDR2 from the germline V gene are DFQATT and SNEGSKA (reference sequence). The CDR3 sequence is CSARSGTDSYEQYF. The CDR3 coding sequence is TGCAGTGCTCGGTCCGGGACGGACTCCTACGAGCAGTACTTC.

This sequence joins TRBV29-1 and TRBJ2-5; the D gene is possibly TRBD1 (6 bases). CDR3 length: 13 amino acids. Germline assignment: CDR1 SQVTM and CDR2 ANQGSEA. V was clipped by 3 bases and J by 1 base, with 9 bases between them. The CDR3 DNA follows: TGCAGCGTTGAGGAGGACAGCCAAGAGACCCAGTACTTC. It codes for CSVEEDSQETQYF.

This clonotype was detected only once. The chain employs TRBV20-1 and TRBJ2-1; tentative D call: TRBD2 (6 bases). With 7 bases removed from V and 10 bases from J, the gap between germline ends came to 17 bases. CDR3 length equals 12 residues. CDR1 and CDR2 (germline): DFQATT, SNEGSKA (reference sequence). For the CDR3, the DNA is TGCAGTGTCAGAGGTCCTGCGGGGGAGCAGTTCTTC. It yields the protein CSVRGPAGEQFF.

This clonotype was observed a few times. The chain employs TRBV5-5 and TRBJ2-5; the D gene is possibly TRBD2 (5 bases). The J call is doubtful: the DNA matches TRBJ2-7 better. Germline V CDR1 and CDR2: SGHKS, YYEKEE (reference sequence). The CDR3 is made up of 16 amino acids. The CDR3 DNA is TGTGCCAGCAGCTTATTAGCGAGAGGCGGCAGCTACGAGCAGTACTTC. Its translation is CASSLLARGGSYEQYF.

The chain recombines TRBV6-1 with TRBJ2-3, with D perhaps assigned TRBD1 or TRBD2 (5 bases each). Between the trimmed V and J ends, which lost 4 bases and 2 bases, there was a span of 13 bases. From germline, CDR1 is MNHNS and CDR2 SASEGT. The CDR3 extends over 15 amino acids. This CDR3 is CASSGGPSNTDTQYF. Written as DNA, the CDR3 is TGTGCCAGCAGTGGGGGACCCTCTAACACAGATACGCAGTATTTT.

The chain recombines TRBV6-2 or TRBV6-3 with TRBJ2-7, with 10 positions matching TRBD2. Losses at the gene ends were 9 bases for V and 6 bases for J; bases not matched to a gene: 8. The CDR3 runs 13 residues. In germline, CDR1 is MNHEY, CDR2 SVGEGT. The CDR3 sequence is CASRSGGAREQYF. DNA for the CDR3: TGTGCCAGTCGAAGCGGGGGGGCTCGCGAGCAGTACTTC.

V and J are TRBV12-3 or TRBV12-4 and TRBJ2-1; 13 bases line up with TRBD2. CDR3 length: 21 amino acids. V dropped 3 bases and J dropped 3; count of bases not matched to a gene: 17. CDR3 bases: TGTGCCAGCAGTTTTATCGCCTTCACTAGCGGGAGGGCCCGAATCTACAATGAGCAGTTCTTC. Translation: CASSFIAFTSGRARIYNEQFF.